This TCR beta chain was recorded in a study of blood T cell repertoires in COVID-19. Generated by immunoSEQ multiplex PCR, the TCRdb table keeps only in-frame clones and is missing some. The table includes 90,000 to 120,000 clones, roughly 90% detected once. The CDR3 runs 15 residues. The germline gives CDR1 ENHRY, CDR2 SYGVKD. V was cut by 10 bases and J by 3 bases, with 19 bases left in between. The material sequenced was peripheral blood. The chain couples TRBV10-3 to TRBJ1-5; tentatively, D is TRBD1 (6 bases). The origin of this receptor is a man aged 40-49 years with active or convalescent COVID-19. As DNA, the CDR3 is TGTGCCACCCGGCAAATAGGACAGTCCAATCAGCCCCAGCATTTT. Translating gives CATRQIGQSNQPQHF.